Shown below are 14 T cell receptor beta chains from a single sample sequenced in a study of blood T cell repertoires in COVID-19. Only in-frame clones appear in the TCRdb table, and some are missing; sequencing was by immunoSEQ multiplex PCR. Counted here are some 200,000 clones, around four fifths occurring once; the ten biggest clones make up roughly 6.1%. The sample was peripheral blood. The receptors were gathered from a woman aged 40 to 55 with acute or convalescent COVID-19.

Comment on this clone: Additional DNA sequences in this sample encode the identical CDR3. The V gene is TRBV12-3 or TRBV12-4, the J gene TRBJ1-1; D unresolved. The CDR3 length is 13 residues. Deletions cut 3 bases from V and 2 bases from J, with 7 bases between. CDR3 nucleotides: TGTGCCAGCAGTTTCTCGAGAAACACTGAAGCTTTCTTT. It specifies CASSFSRNTEAFF.

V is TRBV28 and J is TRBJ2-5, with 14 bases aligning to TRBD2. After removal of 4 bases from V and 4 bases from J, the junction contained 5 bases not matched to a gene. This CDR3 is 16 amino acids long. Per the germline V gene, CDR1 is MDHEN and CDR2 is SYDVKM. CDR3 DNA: TGTGCCAGCAGTTCGGGACTAGCGGGAGATAGAGAGACCCAGTACTTC. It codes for CASSSGLAGDRETQYF.

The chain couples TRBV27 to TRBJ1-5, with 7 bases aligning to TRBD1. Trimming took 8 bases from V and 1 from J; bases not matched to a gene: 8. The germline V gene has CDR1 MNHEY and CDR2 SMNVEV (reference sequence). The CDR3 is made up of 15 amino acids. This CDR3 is CASVEGAKSNQPQHF. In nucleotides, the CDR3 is TGTGCCAGCGTCGAGGGGGCGAAGAGCAATCAGCCCCAGCATTTT.

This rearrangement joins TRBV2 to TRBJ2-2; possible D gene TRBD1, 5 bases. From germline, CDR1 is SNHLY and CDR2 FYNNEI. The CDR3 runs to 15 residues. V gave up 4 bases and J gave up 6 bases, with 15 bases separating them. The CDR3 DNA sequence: TGTGCCAGCAGTGGGTCAGGTTGGGGCGCCGGGGAGCTGTTTTTT. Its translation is CASSGSGWGAGELFF.

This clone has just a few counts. In nucleotides, the CDR3 is TGTGCCAGTCAGGGGGAGAATCAGCCCCAGCATTTT. Translated: CASQGENQPQHF. The chain uses TRBV28 and TRBJ1-5; 7 bases fit TRBD1. V dropped 9 bases and J dropped 4; count of bases not matched to a gene: 3. Germline-derived CDR1 and CDR2 are MDHEN and SYDVKM. CDR3 length: 12 amino acids.

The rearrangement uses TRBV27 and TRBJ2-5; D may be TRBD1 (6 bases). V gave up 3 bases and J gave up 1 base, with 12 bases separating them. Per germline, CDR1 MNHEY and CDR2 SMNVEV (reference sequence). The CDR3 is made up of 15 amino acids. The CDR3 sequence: CASSFRGGLQETQYF. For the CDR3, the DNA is TGTGCCAGCAGTTTTCGAGGGGGTCTCCAAGAGACCCAGTACTTC.

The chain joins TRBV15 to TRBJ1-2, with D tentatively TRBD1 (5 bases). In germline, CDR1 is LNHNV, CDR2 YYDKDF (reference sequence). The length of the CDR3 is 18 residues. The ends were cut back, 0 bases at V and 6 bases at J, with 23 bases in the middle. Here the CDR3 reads CATSRDLGPTDGLNGYTF. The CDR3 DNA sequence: TGTGCCACCAGCAGAGATTTGGGCCCGACAGACGGTCTGAATGGCTACACCTTC.

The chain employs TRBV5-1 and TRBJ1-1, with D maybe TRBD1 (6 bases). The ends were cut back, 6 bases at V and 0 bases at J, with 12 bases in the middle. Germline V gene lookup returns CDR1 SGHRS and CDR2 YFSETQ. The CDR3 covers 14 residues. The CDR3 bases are TGCGCCAGCACCACCACAGGGCTGAACACTGAAGCTTTCTTT. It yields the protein CASTTTGLNTEAFF.

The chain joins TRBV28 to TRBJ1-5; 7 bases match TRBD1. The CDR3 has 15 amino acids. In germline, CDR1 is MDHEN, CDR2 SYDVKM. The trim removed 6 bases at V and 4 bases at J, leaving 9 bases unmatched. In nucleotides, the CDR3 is TGTGCCAGCAGCCTACTCGACAGGGAGAATCAGCCCCAGCATTTT. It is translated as CASSLLDRENQPQHF.

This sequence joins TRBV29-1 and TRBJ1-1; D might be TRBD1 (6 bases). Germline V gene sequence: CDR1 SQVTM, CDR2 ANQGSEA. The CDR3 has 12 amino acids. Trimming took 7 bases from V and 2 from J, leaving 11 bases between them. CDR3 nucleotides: TGCAGCGGGGAAGGGGGAAACACTGAAGCTTTCTTT. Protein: CSGEGGNTEAFF.

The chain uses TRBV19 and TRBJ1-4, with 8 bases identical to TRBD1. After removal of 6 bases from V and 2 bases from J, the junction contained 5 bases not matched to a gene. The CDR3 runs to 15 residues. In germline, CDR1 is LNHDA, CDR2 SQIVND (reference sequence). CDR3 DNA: TGTGCCAGTAGGAAGACAGGGGCCACTAATGAAAAACTGTTTTTT. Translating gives CASRKTGATNEKLFF.

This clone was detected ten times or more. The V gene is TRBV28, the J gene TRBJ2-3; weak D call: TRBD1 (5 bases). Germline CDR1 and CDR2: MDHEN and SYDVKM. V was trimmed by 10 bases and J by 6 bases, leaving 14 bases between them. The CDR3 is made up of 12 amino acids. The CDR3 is CATYDPGDTQYF. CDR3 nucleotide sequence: TGTGCCACGTACGACCCAGGGGATACGCAGTATTTT.

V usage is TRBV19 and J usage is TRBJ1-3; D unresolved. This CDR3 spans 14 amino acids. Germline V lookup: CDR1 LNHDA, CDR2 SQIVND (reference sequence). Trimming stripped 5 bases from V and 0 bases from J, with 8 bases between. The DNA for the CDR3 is TGTGCCAGTAGTCTTGCGAACTCTGGAAACACCATATATTTT. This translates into CASSLANSGNTIYF.

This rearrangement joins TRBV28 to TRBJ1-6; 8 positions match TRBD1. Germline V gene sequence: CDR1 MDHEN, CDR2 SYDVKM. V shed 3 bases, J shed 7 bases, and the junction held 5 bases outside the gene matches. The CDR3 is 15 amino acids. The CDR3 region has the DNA TGTGCCAGCAGTTTTTGGCGGACAGGGAATTCACCCCTCCACTTT. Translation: CASSFWRTGNSPLHF.